This T cell receptor (beta chain) was sequenced in a study of T cell responses to AZD1222 COVID-19 vaccine. Study observations and caveats: The donor cohort was predominantly white British with a female majority, and clonal diversity may have been underestimated. The breadth and depth of Spike-specific TCRs increased once two AZD1222 doses had been given. CD4 TCRs covered the whole spike, strongest at regions 160-218 and 743-854. Repertoire sampling was restricted to post-peak T cell response timepoints.

As concerns this clone: As yet, its antigen is unknown.

CDR1 and CDR2 (germline): LNHDA, SQIVND (reference sequence). The CDR3 runs to 15 residues. V gave up 3 bases and J gave up 7 bases, with 13 bases separating them. The assay was immunoSEQ multiplex PCR, and TCRdb's table has in-frame clones only and misses some. The sample holds about 130,000 clones, roughly 88% seen once. V usage is TRBV19 and J usage is TRBJ1-6; D is unclear. The material was peripheral blood, obtained on day 0 of MenACWY control vaccination. This TCR derives from an adult in good health. The CDR3 DNA follows: TGTGCCAGTAGTATGCCGCGGGGAGCGAATTCACCCCTCCACTTT. Protein sequence: CASSMPRGANSPLHF.